This T cell receptor beta chain was recovered during a study of T cell repertoires in cytomegalovirus infection. Overall study: Matching HLA type and CMV infection were both indicated by public TCR beta signatures. General study results and limits: CMV-specific TCR beta clonotypes restricted by HLA-C dominated the ex vivo response.

This clonotype occurred a few times. Its antigen is unidentified. Each CDR3 protein is one row after TCRdb ran MiXCR on the reads. This sample has approximately 600,000 distinct CDR3 sequences; just under 40% occur once, and the top ten carry around 46%. The sample consisted of cultured PBMCs, taken from culture after CMV antigen stimulation. The clonotype comes from a human donor in good health (CMV status not recorded). Some clones in this sample may be carry-over from other donors' samples.

Written as DNA, the CDR3 is TGTGCCAGCAGCTACCCCGGGACTAGCAGCACAGATACGCAGTATTTT. This codes for CASSYPGTSSTDTQYF. J is TRBJ2-3 and V is TRBV7-9; 9 positions agree with TRBD2. The trim removed 4 bases at V and 0 bases at J, leaving 5 bases unmatched. CDR1 is SEHNR and CDR2 is FQNEAQ in the germline V gene (reference sequence). The CDR3 sequence is 16 residues long.